This T cell receptor beta chain emerged from a study of blood T cell repertoires in COVID-19. The V gene end was trimmed by 4 bases and the J gene end by 2 bases; junction bases not matched to a gene: 6. The germline gives CDR1 KGHSH, CDR2 LQKENI. The CDR3 runs to 15 residues. Data came from immunoSEQ multiplex PCR; TCRdb stores just in-frame clones and leaves some out. In the table there are fewer than 40,000 clones, about 88% of which are singletons. The TCR sequence derives from a man in his 70s with active COVID-19. The chain combines TRBV18 with TRBJ2-3; 7 bases are shared with TRBD2. The sequencing sample was made of peripheral blood. This CDR3 is CASSQAGYFTDTQYF. The CDR3 DNA is TGTGCCAGCTCACAAGCGGGGTACTTCACAGATACGCAGTATTTT.